Below are 5 T cell receptor beta chains sequenced from a single sample in a study of T cell clonality in common variable immunodeficiency. Study-wide findings and caveats: Common variable immunodeficiency TCR beta sequences reportedly had fewer deletions and N-nucleotide insertions.

For these TCRs, the target antigens are not known. Profiled with immunoSEQ multiplex PCR; TCRdb holds only in-frame clones, not every one. Recorded here are around 40,000 clones, none singletons. The specimen was peripheral blood mononuclear cells. These receptors were obtained from a human donor with common variable immunodeficiency.

This clone was counted many times. The missing CDR3 end, 3 residues past where the read stops, is filled in from the germline J gene. This sequence joins TRBV29-1 and TRBJ2-7, with 8 positions matching TRBD1. Germline V gene data show CDR1 as SQVTM and CDR2 as ANQGSEA. The CDR3 loop spans 13 amino acids. V lost 3 bases, J lost 4 bases, and 5 bases stayed unmatched. CDR3: CSVEGTGQYEQYF. The sequenced CDR3 bases are TGCAGCGTTGAGGGGACAGGCCAGTACGAG.

This clone was counted at least ten times. The read finishes 3 residues shy of the CDR3 end, and the germline J gene is used to complete it. The chain combines TRBV20-1 with TRBJ2-1; 7 positions agree with TRBD2. Germline CDR1 reads DFQATT; CDR2 reads SNEGSKA (reference sequence). V lost 6 bases and J lost 4; bases outside the gene matches: 9. The CDR3 has 14 amino acids. The sequenced part of the CDR3 DNA is TGCAGTGCAGCCGGGGACTACGCGTACAATGAG. Translating it yields CSAAGDYAYNE. The whole CDR3 is CSAAGDYAYNEQFF.

This clone was seen a handful of times. The read terminates 3 residues before the CDR3 end, so the remaining end is supplied by the germline J gene. The V and J genes are TRBV30 and TRBJ1-6; D remains unclear. The germline gives CDR1 GTSNPN, CDR2 SVGIG (reference sequence). The length of the CDR3 is 14 residues. Deletions cut 0 bases from V and 6 bases from J, with 9 bases between. The sequenced CDR3 bases are TGTGCCTGGAGTGTACGGGGTCGTAATTCACCC. Translated, it gives CAWSVRGRNSP. The CDR3 reads in full as CAWSVRGRNSPLHF.

Many counts were recorded for this clone. The missing CDR3 end, 3 residues past where the read stops, is filled in from the germline J gene. J is TRBJ1-5 and V is TRBV6-4; D unclear. V was cut by 6 bases and J by 5 bases, with 23 bases left in between. There are 17 residues in the CDR3. The germline gives CDR1 MRHNA, CDR2 SNTAGT. The covered CDR3 bases are TGTGCCAGCAGGGACCAGTCTATACAGTACAGAGATCAGCCC. This gives the protein CASRDQSIQYRDQP. The full CDR3 protein is CASRDQSIQYRDQPQHF.

This clone turned up a few times. The sequenced fragment ends 3 residues before the CDR3 boundary, so the rest is inferred from the germline J gene. The J gene is TRBJ2-6, the V gene TRBV18; D may be TRBD1 (6 bases). V was pared by 0 bases and J by 2 bases, with 14 bases between. Germline V gene sequence: CDR1 KGHSH, CDR2 LQKENI. CDR3 length equals 18 residues. CDR3 sequence reads: CASSPPSPGTTGANVLTF. CDR3 DNA, as far as it was read: TGTGCCAGCTCACCACCTTCTCCCGGGACAACTGGGGCCAACGTC.